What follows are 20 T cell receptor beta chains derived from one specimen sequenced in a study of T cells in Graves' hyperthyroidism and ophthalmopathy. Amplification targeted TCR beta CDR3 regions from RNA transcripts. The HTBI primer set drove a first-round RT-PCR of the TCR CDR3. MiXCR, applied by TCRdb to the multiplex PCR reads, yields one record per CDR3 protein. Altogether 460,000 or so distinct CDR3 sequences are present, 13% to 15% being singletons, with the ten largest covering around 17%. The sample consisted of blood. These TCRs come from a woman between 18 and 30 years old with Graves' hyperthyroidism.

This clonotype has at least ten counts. The DNA of the CDR3 is TGCGCCAGCACCCGGACTAGCGGGAGGGCCAGCTCCTACAATGAGCAGTTCTTC. It is translated as CASTRTSGRASSYNEQFF. The chain has TRBV5-1 and TRBJ2-1; 15 nucleotides match TRBD2. CDR3 size: 18 residues. Germline lookup yields CDR1 SGHRS and CDR2 YFSETQ. Trimming took 6 bases from V and 0 from J; bases not matched to a gene: 7.

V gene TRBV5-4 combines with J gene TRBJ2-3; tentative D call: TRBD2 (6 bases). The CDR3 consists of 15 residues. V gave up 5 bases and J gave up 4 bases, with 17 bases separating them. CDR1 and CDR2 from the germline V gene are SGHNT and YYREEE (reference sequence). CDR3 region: CASSFGGSVADTQYF. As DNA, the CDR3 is TGTGCCAGCAGTTTCGGAGGGAGTGTTGCAGATACGCAGTATTTT.

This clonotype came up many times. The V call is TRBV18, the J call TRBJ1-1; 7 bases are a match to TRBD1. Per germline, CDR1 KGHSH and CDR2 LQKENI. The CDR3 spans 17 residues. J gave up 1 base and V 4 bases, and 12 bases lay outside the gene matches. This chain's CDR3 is CASSRLRDRYSNTEAFF. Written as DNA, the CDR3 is TGTGCCAGCTCACGCCTACGGGACAGATATTCGAACACTGAAGCTTTCTTT.

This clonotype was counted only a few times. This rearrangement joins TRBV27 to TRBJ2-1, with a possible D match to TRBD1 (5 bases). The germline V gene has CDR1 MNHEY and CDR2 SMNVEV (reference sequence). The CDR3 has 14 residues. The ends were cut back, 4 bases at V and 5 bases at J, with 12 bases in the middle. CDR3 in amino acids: CASSYPTGNNEQFF. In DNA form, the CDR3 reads TGTGCCAGCAGTTACCCAACAGGAAACAATGAGCAGTTCTTC.

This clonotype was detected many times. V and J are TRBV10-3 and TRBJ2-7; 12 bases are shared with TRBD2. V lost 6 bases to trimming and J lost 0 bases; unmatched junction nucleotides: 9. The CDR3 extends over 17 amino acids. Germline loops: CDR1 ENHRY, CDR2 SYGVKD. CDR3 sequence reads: CAISPGLAGGSSYEQYF. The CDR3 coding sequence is TGTGCCATCAGCCCGGGACTAGCGGGTGGAAGCTCCTACGAGCAGTACTTC.

The CDR3, as DNA: TGTGCCATCAGTTACTCGGGGGAAATCCAAGAGACCCAGTACTTC. Protein product: CAISYSGEIQETQYF. The V call is TRBV10-3, the J call TRBJ2-5; a weak D match, TRBD2 (6 bases). Trimming left V 5 bases short and J 1 base short, with 14 bases between. The CDR3 is 15 amino acids. Germline V lookup: CDR1 ENHRY, CDR2 SYGVKD.

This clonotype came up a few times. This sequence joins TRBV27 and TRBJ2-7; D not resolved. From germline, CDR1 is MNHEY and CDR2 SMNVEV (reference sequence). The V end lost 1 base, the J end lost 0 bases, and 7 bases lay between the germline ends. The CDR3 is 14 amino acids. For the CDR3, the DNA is TGTGCCAGCAGTTTATACGTGGGCTCCTACGAGCAGTACGTC. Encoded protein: CASSLYVGSYEQYV.

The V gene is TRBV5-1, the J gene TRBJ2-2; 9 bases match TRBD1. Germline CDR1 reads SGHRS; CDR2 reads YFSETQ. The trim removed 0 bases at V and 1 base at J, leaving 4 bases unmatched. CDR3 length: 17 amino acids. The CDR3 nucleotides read TGCGCCAGCAGCTTGGCCGGGACAGGGTGGAACACCGGGGAGCTGTTTTTT. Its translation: CASSLAGTGWNTGELFF.

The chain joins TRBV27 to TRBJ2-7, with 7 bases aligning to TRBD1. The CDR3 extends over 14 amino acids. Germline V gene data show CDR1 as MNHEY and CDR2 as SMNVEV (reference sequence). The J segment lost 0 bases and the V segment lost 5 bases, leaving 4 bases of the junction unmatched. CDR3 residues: CASSVWDSSYEQYF. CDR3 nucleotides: TGTGCCAGCAGTGTCTGGGACAGCTCCTACGAGCAGTACTTC.

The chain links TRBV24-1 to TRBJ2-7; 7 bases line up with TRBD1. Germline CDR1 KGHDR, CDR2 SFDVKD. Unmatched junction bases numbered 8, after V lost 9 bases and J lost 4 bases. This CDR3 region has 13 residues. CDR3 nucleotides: TGTGCCACCTCACCGGGACAGCTTTACGAGCAGTACTTC. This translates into CATSPGQLYEQYF.

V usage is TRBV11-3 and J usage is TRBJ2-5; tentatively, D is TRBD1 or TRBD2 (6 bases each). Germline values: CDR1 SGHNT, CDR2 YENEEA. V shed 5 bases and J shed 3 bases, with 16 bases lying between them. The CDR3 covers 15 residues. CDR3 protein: CASSRPKGGEETQYF. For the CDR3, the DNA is TGTGCCAGCAGCCGGCCCAAGGGGGGTGAAGAGACCCAGTACTTC.

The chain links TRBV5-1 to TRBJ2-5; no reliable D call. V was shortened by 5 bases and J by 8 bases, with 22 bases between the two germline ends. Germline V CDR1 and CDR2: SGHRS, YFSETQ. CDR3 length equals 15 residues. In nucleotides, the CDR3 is TGCGCCAGCAGGCCCGACACAGTACCCGTCGGTACCCAGTACTTC. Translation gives CASRPDTVPVGTQYF.

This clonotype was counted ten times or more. The CDR3, as DNA: TGTGCCATCAGTTCTATAAACTCCTACAATGAGCAGTTCTTC. Encoded protein: CAISSINSYNEQFF. This sequence joins TRBV15 and TRBJ2-1; D gene unclear. The length of the CDR3 is 14 residues. The germline V gene has CDR1 LNHNV and CDR2 YYDKDF (reference sequence). Trimming cost V 10 bases and J 0 bases, with 13 bases left between them.

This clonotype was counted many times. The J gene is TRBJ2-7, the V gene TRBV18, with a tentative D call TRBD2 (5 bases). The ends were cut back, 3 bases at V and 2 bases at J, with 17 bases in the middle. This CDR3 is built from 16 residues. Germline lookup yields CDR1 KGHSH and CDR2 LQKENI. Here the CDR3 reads CASSPSYSLVTYEQYV. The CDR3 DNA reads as TGTGCCAGCTCACCCTCCTACTCACTAGTTACCTACGAGCAGTACGTC.

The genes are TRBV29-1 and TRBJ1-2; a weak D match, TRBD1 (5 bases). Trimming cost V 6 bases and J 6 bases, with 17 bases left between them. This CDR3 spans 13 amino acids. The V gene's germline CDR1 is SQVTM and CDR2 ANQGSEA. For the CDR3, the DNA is TGCAGCGTACCTGGCTTGCGGGGACATGGCTACACCTTC. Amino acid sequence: CSVPGLRGHGYTF.

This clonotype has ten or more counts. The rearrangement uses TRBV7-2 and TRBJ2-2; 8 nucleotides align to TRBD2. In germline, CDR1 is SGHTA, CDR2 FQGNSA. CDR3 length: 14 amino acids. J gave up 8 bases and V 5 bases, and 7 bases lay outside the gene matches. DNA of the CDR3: TGTGCCAGCAGCCTAACTAGCGGCGGGGGGGAGCTGTTTTTT. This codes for CASSLTSGGGELFF. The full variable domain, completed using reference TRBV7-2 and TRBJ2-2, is GAGVSQSPSNKVTEKGKDVELRCDPISGHTALYWYRQSLGQGLEFLIYFQGNSAPDKSGLPSDRFSAERTGGSVSTLTIQRTQQEDSAVYLCASSLTSGGGELFFGEGSRLTVL.

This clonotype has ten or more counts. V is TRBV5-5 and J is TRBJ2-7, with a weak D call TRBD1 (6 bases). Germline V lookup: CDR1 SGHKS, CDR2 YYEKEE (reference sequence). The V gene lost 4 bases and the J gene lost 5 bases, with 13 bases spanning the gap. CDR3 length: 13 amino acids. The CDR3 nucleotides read TGTGCCAGCAGCACCTCCGGGACAAACGAGCAGTACGTC. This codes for CASSTSGTNEQYV.

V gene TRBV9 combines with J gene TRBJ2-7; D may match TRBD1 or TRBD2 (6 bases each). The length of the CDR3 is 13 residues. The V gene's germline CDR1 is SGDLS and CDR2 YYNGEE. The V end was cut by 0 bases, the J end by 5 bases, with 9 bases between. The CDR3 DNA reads TGTGCCAGCAGCGTAGCGGAGGGGGACGAGCAGTACTTC. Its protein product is CASSVAEGDEQYF. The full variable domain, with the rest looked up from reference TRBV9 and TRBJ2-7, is DSGVTQTPKHLITATGQRVTLRCSPRSGDLSVYWYQQSLDQGLQFLIQYYNGEERAKGNILERFSAQQFPDLHSELNLSSLELGDSALYFCASSVAEGDEQYFGPGTRLTVT.

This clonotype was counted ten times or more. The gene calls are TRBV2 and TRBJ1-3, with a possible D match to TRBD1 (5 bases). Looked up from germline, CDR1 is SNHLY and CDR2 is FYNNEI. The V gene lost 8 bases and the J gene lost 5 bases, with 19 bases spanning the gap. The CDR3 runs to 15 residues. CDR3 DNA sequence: TGTGCCAGCCATTCGGCGGGGGGTCGGAGAAACACCATATATTTT. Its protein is CASHSAGGRRNTIYF. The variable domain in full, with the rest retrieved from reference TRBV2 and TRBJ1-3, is EPEVTQTPSHQVTQMGQEVILRCVPISNHLYFYWYRQILGQKVEFLVSFYNNEISEKSEIFDDQFSVERPDGSNFTLKIRSTKLEDSAMYFCASHSAGGRRNTIYFGEGSWLTVV.

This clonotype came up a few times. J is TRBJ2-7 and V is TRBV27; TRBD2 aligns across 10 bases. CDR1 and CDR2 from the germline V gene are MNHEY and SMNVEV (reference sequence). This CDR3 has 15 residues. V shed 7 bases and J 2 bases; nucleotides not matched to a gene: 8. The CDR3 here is CASNSLSGRAYEQYF. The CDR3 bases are TGTGCCAGCAATTCCCTCAGCGGGAGGGCCTACGAGCAGTACTTC.